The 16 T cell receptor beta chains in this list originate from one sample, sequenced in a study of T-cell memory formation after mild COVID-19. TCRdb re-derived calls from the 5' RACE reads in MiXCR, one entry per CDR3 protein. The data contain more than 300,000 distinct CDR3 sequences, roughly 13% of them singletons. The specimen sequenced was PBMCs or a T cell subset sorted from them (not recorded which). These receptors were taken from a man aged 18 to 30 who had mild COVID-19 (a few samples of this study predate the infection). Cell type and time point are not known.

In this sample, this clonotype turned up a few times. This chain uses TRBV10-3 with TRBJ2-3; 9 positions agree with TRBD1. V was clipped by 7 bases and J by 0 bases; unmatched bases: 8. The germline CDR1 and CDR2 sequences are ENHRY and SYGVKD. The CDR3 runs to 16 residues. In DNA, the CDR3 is TGTGCCATCACGATGGGGACAGGGAGCAGCACAGATACGCAGTATTTT. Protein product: CAITMGTGSSTDTQYF.

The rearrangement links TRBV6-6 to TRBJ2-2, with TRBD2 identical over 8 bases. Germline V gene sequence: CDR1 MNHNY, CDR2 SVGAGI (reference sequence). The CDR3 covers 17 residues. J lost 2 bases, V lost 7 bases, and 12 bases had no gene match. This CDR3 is CASISPPRGGNTGELFF. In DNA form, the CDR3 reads TGTGCCAGCATATCGCCCCCCCGGGGGGGTAACACCGGGGAGCTGTTTTTT.

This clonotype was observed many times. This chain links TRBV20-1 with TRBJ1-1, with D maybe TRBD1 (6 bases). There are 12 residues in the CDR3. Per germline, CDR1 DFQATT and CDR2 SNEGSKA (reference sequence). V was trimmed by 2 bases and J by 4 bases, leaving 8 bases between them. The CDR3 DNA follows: TGCAGTGCTAGACAGGGGAGCACTGAAGCTTTCTTT. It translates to CSARQGSTEAFF.

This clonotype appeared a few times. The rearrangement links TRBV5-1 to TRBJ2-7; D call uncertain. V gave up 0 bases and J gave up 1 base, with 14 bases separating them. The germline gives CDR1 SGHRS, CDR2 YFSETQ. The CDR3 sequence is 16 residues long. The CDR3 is CASSLAVGAVSYEQYF. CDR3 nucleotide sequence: TGCGCCAGCAGCTTGGCGGTGGGCGCCGTTTCCTACGAGCAGTACTTC. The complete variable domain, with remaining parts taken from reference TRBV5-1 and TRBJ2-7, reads KAGVTQTPRYLIKTRGQQVTLSCSPISGHRSVSWYQQTPGQGLQFLFEYFSETQRNKGNFPGRFSGRQFSNSRSEMNVSTLELGDSALYLCASSLAVGAVSYEQYFGPGTRLTVT.

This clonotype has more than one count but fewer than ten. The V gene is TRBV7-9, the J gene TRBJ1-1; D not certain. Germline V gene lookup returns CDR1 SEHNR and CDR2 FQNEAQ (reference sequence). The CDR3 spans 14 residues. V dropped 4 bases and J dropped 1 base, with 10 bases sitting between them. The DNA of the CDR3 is TGTGCCAGCAGCTCATCCCATAAGAACACTGAAGCTTTCTTT. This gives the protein CASSSSHKNTEAFF.

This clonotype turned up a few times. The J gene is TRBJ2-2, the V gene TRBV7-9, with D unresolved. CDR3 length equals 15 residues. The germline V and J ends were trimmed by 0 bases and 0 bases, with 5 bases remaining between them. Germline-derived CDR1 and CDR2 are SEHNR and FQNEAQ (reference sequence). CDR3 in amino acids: CASSLAISNTGELFF. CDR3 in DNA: TGTGCCAGCAGCTTAGCCATTTCGAACACCGGGGAGCTGTTTTTT.

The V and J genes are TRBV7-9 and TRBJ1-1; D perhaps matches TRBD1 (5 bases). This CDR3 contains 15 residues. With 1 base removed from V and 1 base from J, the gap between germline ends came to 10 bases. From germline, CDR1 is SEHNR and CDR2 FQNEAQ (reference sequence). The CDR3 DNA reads TGTGCCAGCAGCTTAGGGGACTCGGGGAACACTGAAGCTTTCTTT. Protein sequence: CASSLGDSGNTEAFF.

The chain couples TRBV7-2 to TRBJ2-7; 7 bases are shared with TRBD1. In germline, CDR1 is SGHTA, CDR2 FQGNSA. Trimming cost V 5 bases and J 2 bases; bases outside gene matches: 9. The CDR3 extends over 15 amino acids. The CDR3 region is CASSLTGYSTYEQYF. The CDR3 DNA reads TGTGCCAGCAGCCTGACAGGGTATTCAACCTACGAGCAGTACTTC.

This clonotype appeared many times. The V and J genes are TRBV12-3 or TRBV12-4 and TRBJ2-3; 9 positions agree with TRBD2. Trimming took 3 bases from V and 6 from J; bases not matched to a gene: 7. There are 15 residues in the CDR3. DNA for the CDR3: TGTGCCAGCAGTTTGGGCGGGGGGGTTTCGGATACGCAGTATTTT. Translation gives CASSLGGGVSDTQYF.

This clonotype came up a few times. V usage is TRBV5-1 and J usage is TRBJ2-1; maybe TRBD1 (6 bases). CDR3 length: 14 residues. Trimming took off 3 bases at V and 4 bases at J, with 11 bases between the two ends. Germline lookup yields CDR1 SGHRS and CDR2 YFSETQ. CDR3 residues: CASSSGQPYNEQFF. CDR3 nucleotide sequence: TGCGCCAGCAGCTCCGGACAGCCGTACAATGAGCAGTTCTTC.

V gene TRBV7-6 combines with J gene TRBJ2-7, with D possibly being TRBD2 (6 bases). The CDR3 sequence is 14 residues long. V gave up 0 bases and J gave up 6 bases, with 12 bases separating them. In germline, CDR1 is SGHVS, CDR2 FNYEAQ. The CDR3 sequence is CASSLAGGSGEQYF. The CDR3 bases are TGTGCCAGCAGCTTAGCGGGAGGAAGCGGCGAGCAGTACTTC.

CDR3 sequence (DNA): TGTGCCAGCAGCTTACAGGTTCGGGAGCAGTACTTC. Protein sequence: CASSLQVREQYF. This chain joins TRBV7-2 and TRBJ2-7; D uncertain. CDR3 length: 12 amino acids. The germline CDR1 and CDR2 sequences are SGHTA and FQGNSA. With 2 bases removed from V and 7 bases from J, the gap between germline ends came to 9 bases. Looking up the rest from reference TRBV7-2 and TRBJ2-7 gives the full variable domain: GAGVSQSPSNKVTEKGKDVELRCDPISGHTALYWYRQSLGQGLEFLIYFQGNSAPDKSGLPSDRFSAERTGGSVSTLTIQRTQQEDSAVYLCASSLQVREQYFGPGTRLTVT.

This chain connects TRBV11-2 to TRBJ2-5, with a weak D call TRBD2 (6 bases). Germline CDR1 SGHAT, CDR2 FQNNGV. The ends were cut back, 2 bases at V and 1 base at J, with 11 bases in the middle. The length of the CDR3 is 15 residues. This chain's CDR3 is CASSLYTGSQETQYF. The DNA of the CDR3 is TGTGCCAGCAGCTTATACACCGGGAGCCAAGAGACCCAGTACTTC.

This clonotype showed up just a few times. The CDR3 DNA reads as TGCGCCAGCAGCCTTGGATCCGGGGGGTTGAACATTCAGTACTTC. It codes for CASSLGSGGLNIQYF. This rearrangement joins TRBV5-1 to TRBJ2-4; 7 nucleotides align to TRBD2. CDR1 and CDR2 from the germline V gene are SGHRS and YFSETQ. Losses at the gene ends were 4 bases for V and 7 bases for J; bases not matched to a gene: 11. The CDR3 totals 15 residues.

In nucleotides, the CDR3 is TGTGCCAGCAGCTTGTGGGGGACGCTAAGGGATGAGCAGTTCTTC. Residues: CASSLWGTLRDEQFF. This chain uses TRBV5-6 with TRBJ2-1; D may be TRBD1 or TRBD2 (5 bases each). The CDR3 contains 15 residues. Germline CDR1 reads SGHDT; CDR2 reads YYEEEE. Between the trimmed V and J ends, which lost 1 base and 8 bases, there was a span of 16 bases.

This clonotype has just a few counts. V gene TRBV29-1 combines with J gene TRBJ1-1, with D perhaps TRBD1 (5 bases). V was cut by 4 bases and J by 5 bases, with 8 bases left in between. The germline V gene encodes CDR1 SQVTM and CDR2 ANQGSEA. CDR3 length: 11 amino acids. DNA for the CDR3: TGCAGCGTTGCCCGGGGGACTGAAGCTTTCTTT. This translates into CSVARGTEAFF.